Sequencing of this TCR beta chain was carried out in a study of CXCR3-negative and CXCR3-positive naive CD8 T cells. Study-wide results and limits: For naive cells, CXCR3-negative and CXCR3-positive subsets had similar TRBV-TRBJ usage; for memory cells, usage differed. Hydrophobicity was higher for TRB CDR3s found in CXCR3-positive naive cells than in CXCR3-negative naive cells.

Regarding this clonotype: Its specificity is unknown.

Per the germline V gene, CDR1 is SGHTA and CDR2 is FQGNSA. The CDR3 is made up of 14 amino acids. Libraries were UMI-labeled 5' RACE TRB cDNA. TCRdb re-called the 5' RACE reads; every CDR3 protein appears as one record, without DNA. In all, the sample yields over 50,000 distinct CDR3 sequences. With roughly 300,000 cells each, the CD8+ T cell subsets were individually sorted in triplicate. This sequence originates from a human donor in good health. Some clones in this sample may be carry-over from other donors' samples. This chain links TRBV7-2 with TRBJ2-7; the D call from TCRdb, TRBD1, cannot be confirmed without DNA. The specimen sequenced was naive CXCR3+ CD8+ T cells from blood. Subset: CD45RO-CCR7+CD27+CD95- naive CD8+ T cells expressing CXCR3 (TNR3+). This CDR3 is CASSRGGTAYEQYF.